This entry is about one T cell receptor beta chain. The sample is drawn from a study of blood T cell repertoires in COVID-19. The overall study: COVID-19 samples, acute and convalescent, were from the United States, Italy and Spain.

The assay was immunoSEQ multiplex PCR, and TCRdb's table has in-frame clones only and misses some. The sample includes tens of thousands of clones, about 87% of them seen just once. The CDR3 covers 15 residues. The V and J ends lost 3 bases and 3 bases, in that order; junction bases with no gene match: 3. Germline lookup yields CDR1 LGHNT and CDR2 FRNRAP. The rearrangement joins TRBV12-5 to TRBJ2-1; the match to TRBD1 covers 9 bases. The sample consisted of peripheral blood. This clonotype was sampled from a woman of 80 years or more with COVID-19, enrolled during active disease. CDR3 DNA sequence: TGTGCTAGTGGTTTTACGGACAGGGGCTACAATGAGCAGTTCTTC. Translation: CASGFTDRGYNEQFF. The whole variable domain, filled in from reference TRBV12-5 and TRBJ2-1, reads DARVTQTPRHKVTEMGQEVTMRCQPILGHNTVFWYRQTMMQGLELLAYFRNRAPLDDSGMPKDRFSAEMPDATLATLKIQPSEPRDSAVYFCASGFTDRGYNEQFFGPGTRLTVL.